Following are 2 T cell receptor beta chains from one sample sequenced in a study of molecular identifiers for immune sequencing clone quantification. A single record per CDR3 protein comes from TCRdb applying MiXCR to the PCR reads. The table lists 550,000 to 750,000 distinct CDR3 sequences, 20% of them singletons. The specimen was naive CD8+ T cells from blood, with Jurkat cell RNA spiked in. Sample subset: FACS-sorted CD8+CD4-CCR7+CD45RA+ naive T cells. These TCRs come from a human donor in good health. Some libraries in this study had Jurkat cell RNA spiked in.

This clonotype was seen many times. The CDR3 DNA reads as TGTGCCAGCAGCCCCGGGGCGAGCGAGCAGTACTTC. It translates to CASSPGASEQYF. The V call is TRBV3-1, the J call TRBJ2-7; D tentatively fits TRBD1 or TRBD2 (5 bases each). V dropped 4 bases and J dropped 6 bases, with 10 bases sitting between them. CDR1 and CDR2 from the germline V gene are LGHDT and YNNKEL (reference sequence). The CDR3 loop spans 12 amino acids.

This clonotype was observed many times. This chain connects TRBV9 to TRBJ2-3; weak D call: TRBD2 (6 bases). V gave up 6 bases and J gave up 0 bases, with 8 bases separating them. The CDR3 is 13 amino acids. CDR1 is SGDLS, CDR2 YYNGEE, per germline. The CDR3 spells CASNAGSTDTQYF. CDR3 DNA sequence: TGTGCCAGCAACGCGGGGAGCACAGATACGCAGTATTTT.